The T cell receptor (beta chain) under discussion was sequenced for a study of intratumoral heterogeneity in liver cancer. The wider study: Patients were mostly male, median age around 63 years.

Study observations and caveats: The authors noted under-sampled tumor-infiltrating lymphocyte representation as a limitation.

The germline V gene encodes CDR1 LGHNA and CDR2 YNFKEQ. V was shortened by 2 bases and J by 0 bases, with 8 bases between the two germline ends. This CDR3 spans 14 amino acids. To note about this clone: The antigen is not known.

Clones were sequenced by immunoSEQ multiplex PCR, and TCRdb holds only the in-frame ones, with some missing. The profile shows about 20,000 clones, approximately 70% of them singletons. All patients had early-stage hepatocellular carcinoma and were untreated before surgical resection. Sampled areas showed no macroscopic evidence of necrosis or hemorrhage. The chain couples TRBV4-2 to TRBJ2-7; tentatively, D is TRBD2 (5 bases). The source was tumor-adjacent normal tissue, collected before any cancer treatment. The sequence was obtained from a woman in her 70s with hepatocellular carcinoma. CDR3 in DNA: TGTGCCAGCAGCCAATACGGGGACTCCTACGAGCAGTACTTC. It yields the protein CASSQYGDSYEQYF.